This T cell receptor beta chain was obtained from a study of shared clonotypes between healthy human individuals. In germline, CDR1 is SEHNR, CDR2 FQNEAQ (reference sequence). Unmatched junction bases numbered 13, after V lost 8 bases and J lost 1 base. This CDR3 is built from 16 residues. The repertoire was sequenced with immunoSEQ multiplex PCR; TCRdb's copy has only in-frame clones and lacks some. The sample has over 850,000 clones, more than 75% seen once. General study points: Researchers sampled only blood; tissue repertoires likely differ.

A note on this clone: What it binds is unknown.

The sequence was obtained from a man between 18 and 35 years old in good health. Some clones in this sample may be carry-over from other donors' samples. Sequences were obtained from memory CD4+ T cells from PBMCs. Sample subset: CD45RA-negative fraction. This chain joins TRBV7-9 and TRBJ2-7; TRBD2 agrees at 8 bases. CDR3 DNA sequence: TGTGCCAGCGGGAACGGGGGGGGCTCAGGGTCCTACGAGCAGTACTTC. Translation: CASGNGGGSGSYEQYF.